Sequencing of this T cell receptor (beta chain) was carried out in a study of Ad26.COV2.S vaccination and SARS-CoV-2 variants. Described treatment: 19 received Ad26.COV2.S at low or high dose, single or two shots; about 5 received placebo; per-sample allocation not given. Vaccine and placebo recipients were sampled on day 63 after the first injection. An Ad26 vector expressing Wuhan-strain SARS-CoV-2 spike constituted the vaccine. Overall study results and limits: Vaccinees reportedly had broad spike-specific CD8+ and CD4+ T cell responses. Those who received the vaccine showed greater spike-specific TCR breadth than those given placebo. Responses of T cells in total may have been underestimated by the TCR breadth and depth analyses.

On this clone itself: As yet, its antigen is unknown. Relative to the germline gene, one junction end is altered; a read error may explain this.

The CDR3 sequence is 13 residues long. Germline CDR1 reads MNHEY; CDR2 reads SMNVEV (reference sequence). Clones were read by immunoSEQ multiplex PCR, and TCRdb kept only the in-frame ones, dropping some. Among 380,000 or so clones listed, 88% were seen once. The J gene is TRBJ2-1, the V gene TRBV27, with TRBD2 identical over 12 bases. This sample comprised peripheral blood, obtained in a trial of Ad26.COV2.S vaccine versus placebo. The TCR was taken from a person aged 18-60 years who received the Ad26.COV2.S COVID-19 vaccine or a placebo. CDR3 protein: CASSQSSGRAVVF. The CDR3 nucleotides are TGTGCCAGCAGTCAATCTAGCGGGAGGGCGGTGGTCTTC.